The 30 T cell receptor beta chains listed next were all sequenced from one sample in a study of T cells in localized non-small cell lung cancer. Clones were read by immunoSEQ multiplex PCR, and TCRdb kept only the in-frame ones, dropping some. The profile shows more than 40,000 clones, roughly 86% of them singletons. The material sequenced was PBMCs, taken before any cancer treatment. These receptors originate from a man aged 40 to 69 with stage II lung adenocarcinoma.

The chain has TRBV4-2 and TRBJ1-5; D gene ambiguous. Germline V gene sequence: CDR1 LGHNA, CDR2 YNFKEQ. Trimming took 0 bases from V and 2 from J, leaving 14 bases between them. This CDR3 spans 17 amino acids. In DNA, the CDR3 is TGTGCCAGCAGCCAAGACAGAAACATAGCTGGCAATCAGCCCCAGCATTTT. Amino acids: CASSQDRNIAGNQPQHF.

The rearrangement links TRBV6-1 to TRBJ2-5, with 11 positions matching TRBD2. Germline-derived CDR1 and CDR2 are MNHNS and SASEGT. With V trimmed by 5 bases and J by 4 bases, 3 bases remained unmatched. The CDR3 is 14 amino acids. The CDR3 region is CASSIAGGRETQYF. In DNA, the CDR3 is TGTGCCAGCAGTATAGCGGGGGGGCGAGAGACCCAGTACTTC.

This clone was found once. The chain employs TRBV7-3 and TRBJ2-1; 11 positions agree with TRBD1. The CDR3 extends over 15 amino acids. V shed 3 bases, J shed 4 bases, and the junction held 2 bases outside the gene matches. Looked up from germline, CDR1 is SGHTA and CDR2 is FQGTGA. The CDR3 region has the DNA TGTGCCAGCAGCTTTGGGACAGGGGGTTACAATGAGCAGTTCTTC. It specifies CASSFGTGGYNEQFF.

The rearrangement joins TRBV5-1 to TRBJ1-4; no definite D call. Germline values: CDR1 SGHRS, CDR2 YFSETQ. The CDR3 contains 14 residues. V lost 0 bases and J 8 bases, leaving 11 bases between the germline ends. The CDR3: CASSLAPSVEKLFF. As DNA, the CDR3 is TGCGCCAGCAGCTTGGCCCCTTCAGTCGAAAAACTGTTTTTT.

The V gene is TRBV5-1, the J gene TRBJ1-1, with D unclear. The CDR3 totals 13 residues. The germline V and J ends were trimmed by 1 base and 2 bases, with 6 bases remaining between them. Germline V gene sequence: CDR1 SGHRS, CDR2 YFSETQ. DNA of the CDR3: TGCGCCAGCAGCTTGTCTCCTAACACTGAAGCTTTCTTT. The encoded protein is CASSLSPNTEAFF.

This clone was observed a single time. The rearrangement joins TRBV2 to TRBJ2-5; D gene uncertain. The CDR3 is made up of 12 amino acids. Germline values: CDR1 SNHLY, CDR2 FYNNEI. V lost 5 bases and J 1 base, leaving 5 bases between the germline ends. CDR3 sequence reads: CASSRAQETQYF. DNA of the CDR3: TGTGCCAGCAGTAGAGCCCAAGAGACCCAGTACTTC.

The chain is built from TRBV5-1 and TRBJ2-1; D unresolved. The CDR3 runs to 15 residues. Germline V CDR1 and CDR2: SGHRS, YFSETQ. Trimming pared 0 bases from V and 2 bases from J, leaving 9 bases between. The CDR3 here is CASSLGKEAYNEQFF. The CDR3 DNA sequence: TGCGCCAGCAGCTTGGGCAAAGAGGCCTACAATGAGCAGTTCTTC.

The chain is built from TRBV7-6 and TRBJ1-3; perhaps TRBD1 as D (5 bases). The CDR3 is made up of 17 amino acids. Germline V gives CDR1 SGHVS, CDR2 FNYEAQ. Deletions cut 5 bases from V and 0 bases from J, with 17 bases between. The CDR3 here is CASSLLGRLDSGNTIYF. CDR3 coding DNA: TGTGCCAGCAGCCTCCTGGGGCGGCTCGACTCTGGAAACACCATATATTTT.

V gene TRBV19 combines with J gene TRBJ1-3; TRBD1 aligns across 10 bases. The CDR3 is 15 residues long. The germline CDR1 and CDR2 sequences are LNHDA and SQIVND (reference sequence). V lost 11 bases to trimming and J lost 0 bases; unmatched junction nucleotides: 7. In DNA, the CDR3 is TGTGCCTCCTGGACAGGGGGACACTCTGGAAACACCATATATTTT. This gives the protein CASWTGGHSGNTIYF.

This chain links TRBV6-6 with TRBJ2-7; weak D call: TRBD1 (5 bases). The CDR3 extends over 14 amino acids. V shed 4 bases and J shed 2 bases, with 12 bases lying between them. From germline, CDR1 is MNHNY and CDR2 SVGAGI (reference sequence). In DNA form, the CDR3 reads TGTGCCAGCAGTTTCAGGGATGCCCCCTACGAGCAGTACGTC. Its protein product is CASSFRDAPYEQYV.

This CDR3 is CASRDGNTEAFF. The DNA for the CDR3 is TGTGCCAGCAGGGACGGCAACACTGAAGCTTTCTTT. V is TRBV6-4 and J is TRBJ1-1, with D uncertain. V was clipped by 6 bases and J by 2 bases, with 7 bases between them. CDR3 length: 12 amino acids. Germline lookup yields CDR1 MRHNA and CDR2 SNTAGT.

The CDR3, as DNA: TGTGCCTGGAGTGTCAAGGGCACAGATACGCAGTATTTT. Encoded protein: CAWSVKGTDTQYF. This chain joins TRBV30 and TRBJ2-3; D ambiguous. CDR1 and CDR2 (germline): GTSNPN, SVGIG (reference sequence). The CDR3 is made up of 13 amino acids. V lost 0 bases, J lost 1 base, and 5 bases lay in between.

This clone was recorded a few times. The V call is TRBV2, the J call TRBJ1-5; 8 nucleotides line up with TRBD1. Germline V gene lookup returns CDR1 SNHLY and CDR2 FYNNEI. Trimming removed 3 bases from V and 10 bases from J; junction bases left unmatched: 5. The CDR3 length is 13 residues. The CDR3 region has the DNA TGTGCCAGCAGTGACAGGGGGCGCGAACCCCAGCATTTT. It yields the protein CASSDRGREPQHF.

The V call is TRBV5-5, the J call TRBJ1-4; the D is unclear. CDR1 is SGHKS, CDR2 YYEKEE, per germline (reference sequence). V lost 0 bases and J 7 bases, leaving 13 bases between the germline ends. The CDR3 has 15 residues. CDR3 loop: CASSLGGRFREKLFF. In DNA, the CDR3 is TGTGCCAGCAGCTTGGGAGGACGGTTTCGTGAAAAACTGTTTTTT.

This clone was picked up one time. The chain combines TRBV27 with TRBJ2-2; D is possibly TRBD2 (6 bases). V was pared by 2 bases and J by 2 bases, with 6 bases between. CDR1 is MNHEY, CDR2 SMNVEV, per germline (reference sequence). This CDR3 comprises 14 residues. CDR3 loop: CASSLGTNTGELFF. CDR3 DNA sequence: TGTGCCAGCAGTTTAGGGACTAACACCGGGGAGCTGTTTTTT.

This chain links TRBV4-1 with TRBJ1-3; no clear D gene. Trimming took off 1 base at V and 0 bases at J, with 10 bases between the two ends. Germline lookup yields CDR1 MGHRA and CDR2 YSYEKL. This CDR3 has 16 amino acids. In DNA form, the CDR3 reads TGCGCCAGCAGCCAAGTCGGGGATTACTCTGGAAACACCATATATTTT. Protein sequence: CASSQVGDYSGNTIYF.

CDR3 region: CASSLAVTASLSMGYGYTF. CDR3 coding DNA: TGCGCCAGCAGCTTGGCGGTAACAGCGAGTTTGAGTATGGGCTATGGCTACACCTTC. The chain couples TRBV5-1 to TRBJ1-2, with unresolved D. The V gene lost 0 bases and the J gene lost 4 bases, with 25 bases spanning the gap. Germline values: CDR1 SGHRS, CDR2 YFSETQ. The CDR3 extends over 19 amino acids.

The chain is built from TRBV10-3 and TRBJ1-6, with a tentative D call TRBD1 (6 bases). This CDR3 region has 14 residues. The germline V gene has CDR1 ENHRY and CDR2 SYGVKD. V was shortened by 5 bases and J by 9 bases, with 14 bases between the two germline ends. The CDR3 DNA follows: TGTGCCATCAGTCCACAGGGTAACGCTTCACCCCTCCACTTT. It yields the protein CAISPQGNASPLHF.

The V and J genes are TRBV11-1 and TRBJ2-7; tentatively, D is TRBD2 (5 bases). There are 16 residues in the CDR3. Germline CDR1 SGHAT, CDR2 FQDESV (reference sequence). V lost 4 bases and J lost 2, with 18 bases in between. CDR3 amino acids: CASSSSREGDPYEQYV. The CDR3 DNA reads as TGTGCCAGCAGCTCCAGCCGGGAAGGAGACCCCTACGAGCAGTACGTC.

The J gene is TRBJ2-1, the V gene TRBV7-3; TRBD1 agrees at 9 bases. Trimming at V came to 0 bases and at J to 2 bases, leaving 5 bases not matched to a gene. CDR3 length: 17 amino acids. Per germline, CDR1 SGHTA and CDR2 FQGTGA. In nucleotides, the CDR3 is TGTGCCAGCAGCTTAACTCATGACAGGGGGACCTACAATGAGCAGTTCTTC. This translates into CASSLTHDRGTYNEQFF.

The chain is built from TRBV6-5 and TRBJ1-1, with TRBD1 matching over 9 bases. Germline V CDR1 and CDR2: MNHEY, SVGAGI. Trimming took 2 bases from V and 5 from J; bases not matched to a gene: 6. The CDR3 is 15 amino acids. CDR3 sequence reads: CASSYMTGGRTEAFF. The DNA for the CDR3 is TGTGCCAGCAGTTACATGACAGGGGGGAGAACTGAAGCTTTCTTT.

The V gene is TRBV29-1, the J gene TRBJ1-5, with 7 bases identical to TRBD1. Germline CDR1 reads SQVTM; CDR2 reads ANQGSEA. V was pared by 8 bases and J by 2 bases, with 3 bases of the junction left unmatched. This CDR3 has 12 residues. This CDR3 is CSLGQGNQPQHF. As DNA, the CDR3 is TGCAGCCTCGGACAGGGCAATCAGCCCCAGCATTTT.

The chain combines TRBV10-3 with TRBJ2-7; TRBD1 matches at 9 bases. Germline V gene sequence: CDR1 ENHRY, CDR2 SYGVKD. V lost 3 bases, J lost 0 bases, and 9 bases stayed unmatched. The CDR3 loop spans 17 amino acids. CDR3 sequence: CAISDFMDRGASYEQYV. The CDR3 region has the DNA TGTGCCATCAGTGACTTCATGGACAGGGGCGCCTCCTACGAGCAGTACGTC.

The chain combines TRBV19 with TRBJ2-3, with D perhaps TRBD1 (7 bases). Per germline, CDR1 LNHDA and CDR2 SQIVND (reference sequence). The CDR3 sequence is 16 residues long. Trimming stripped 7 bases from V and 0 bases from J, with 17 bases between. The CDR3 coding sequence is TGTGCCAGTAAGGATCATGCGGGACAGAGCACAGATACGCAGTATTTT. Translation: CASKDHAGQSTDTQYF. The complete variable domain, with remaining parts taken from reference TRBV19 and TRBJ2-3, reads DGGITQSPKYLFRKEGQNVTLSCEQNLNHDAMYWYRQDPGQGLRLIYYSQIVNDFQKGDIAEGYSVSREKKESFPLTVTSAQKNPTAFYLCASKDHAGQSTDTQYFGPGTRLTVL.

Worth noting for this clone: This could be a read error, since a much larger clone is one nucleotide away. CDR3: CASSPNLENIEAFF. The CDR3 nucleotides read TGTGCCAGCAGCCCAAACCTCGAGAACATTGAAGCTTTCTTT. The rearrangement uses TRBV14 and TRBJ1-1, with unresolved D. This CDR3 has 14 amino acids. Germline lookup yields CDR1 SGHDN and CDR2 FVKESK.

The rearrangement links TRBV14 to TRBJ2-4, with 9 bases aligning to TRBD1. Germline CDR1 and CDR2: SGHDN and FVKESK. The CDR3 runs to 15 residues. J gave up 8 bases and V 5 bases, and 10 bases lay outside the gene matches. The CDR3 spells CASSLAGTGNDIQYF. Written as DNA, the CDR3 is TGTGCCAGCAGCTTAGCCGGGACAGGGAATGACATTCAGTACTTC. Combining the CDR3 with reference TRBV14 and TRBJ2-4 gives the whole variable domain EAGVTQFPSHSVIEKGQTVTLRCDPISGHDNLYWYRRVMGKEIKFLLHFVKESKQDESGMPNNRFLAERTGGTYSTLKVQPAELEDSGVYFCASSLAGTGNDIQYFGAGTRLSVL.

The V gene is TRBV10-2, the J gene TRBJ2-3; the match to TRBD2 covers 8 bases. Germline V gene sequence: CDR1 WSHSY, CDR2 SAAADI. The CDR3 runs to 17 residues. Losses at the gene ends were 3 bases for V and 1 base for J; bases not matched to a gene: 9. CDR3 in amino acids: CASSEVTSGGGTDTQYF. In DNA, the CDR3 is TGCGCCAGCAGTGAAGTAACTAGCGGTGGGGGCACAGATACGCAGTATTTT.

V and J are TRBV11-3 and TRBJ2-3, with TRBD2 matching over 8 bases. In germline, CDR1 is SGHNT, CDR2 YENEEA. The ends lost 0 bases at V and 6 bases at J; junction bases unmatched: 5. This CDR3 contains 15 residues. The CDR3 is CASSLEHGGADTQYF. The CDR3 DNA sequence: TGTGCCAGCAGCTTAGAACACGGGGGGGCCGATACGCAGTATTTT. The variable domain in full, completed from reference TRBV11-3 and TRBJ2-3, reads EAGVVQSPRYKIIEKKQPVAFWCNPISGHNTLYWYLQNLGQGPELLIRYENEEAVDDSQLPKDRFSAERLKGVDSTLKIQPAELGDSAVYLCASSLEHGGADTQYFGPGTRLTVL.

This chain connects TRBV5-6 to TRBJ2-5, with a tentative D call TRBD1 (7 bases). Per germline, CDR1 SGHDT and CDR2 YYEEEE. V was trimmed by 2 bases and J by 4 bases, leaving 15 bases between them. CDR3 length: 15 residues. CDR3 region: CASSFLTGRGETQYF. Written as DNA, the CDR3 is TGTGCCAGCAGCTTCCTGACAGGGCGGGGAGAGACCCAGTACTTC.

V gene TRBV5-5 combines with J gene TRBJ2-3, with TRBD1 matching 7 bases. Germline V lookup: CDR1 SGHKS, CDR2 YYEKEE (reference sequence). With V trimmed by 0 bases and J by 5 bases, 3 bases remained unmatched. This CDR3 is built from 14 residues. CDR3 nucleotides: TGTGCCAGCAGCTTGGAAGCAGGGGGAGATACGCAGTATTTT. Its protein product is CASSLEAGGDTQYF.